The clone carrying this T cell receptor (beta chain) was seen repeatedly, ten times or more. V dropped 2 bases and J dropped 3; count of bases not matched to a gene: 3. CDR1 and CDR2 (germline): DFQATT, SNEGSKA (reference sequence). The CDR3 has 14 residues. TCRdb re-called the RT-PCR reads with MiXCR, one entry per CDR3 protein. The data contain about 680,000 distinct CDR3 sequences, approximately 15% of them seen just once; the ten biggest clones take up 3.6%. The source is a female donor in good health, serving as a healthy control. The V and J genes are TRBV20-1 and TRBJ2-7; TRBD2 matches at 11 bases. The sequenced sample was memory CD4+ T cells from blood. CDR3: CSARPGLAGYEQYF. DNA of the CDR3: TGCAGTGCTAGACCCGGACTAGCGGGCTACGAGCAGTACTTC.